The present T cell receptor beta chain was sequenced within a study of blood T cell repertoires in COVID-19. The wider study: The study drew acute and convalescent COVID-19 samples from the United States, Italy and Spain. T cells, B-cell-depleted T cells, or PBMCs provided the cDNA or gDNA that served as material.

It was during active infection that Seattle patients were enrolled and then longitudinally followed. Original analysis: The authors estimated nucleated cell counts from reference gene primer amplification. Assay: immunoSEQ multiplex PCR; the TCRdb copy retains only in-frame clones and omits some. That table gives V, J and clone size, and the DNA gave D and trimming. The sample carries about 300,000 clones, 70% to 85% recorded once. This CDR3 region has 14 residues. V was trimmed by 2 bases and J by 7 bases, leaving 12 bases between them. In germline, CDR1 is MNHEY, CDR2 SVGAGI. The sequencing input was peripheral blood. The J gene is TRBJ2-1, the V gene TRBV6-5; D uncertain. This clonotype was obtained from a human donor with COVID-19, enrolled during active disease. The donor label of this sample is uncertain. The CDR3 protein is CASSYRSTLNEQFF. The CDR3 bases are TGTGCCAGCAGTTACAGGTCTACACTAAATGAGCAGTTCTTC.